The TCR beta chain under discussion was sequenced for a study of blood T cell repertoires in COVID-19. For the study at large: COVID-19 samples collected from the United States, Italy and Spain covered acute and convalescent phases. PBMCs, B-cell-depleted T cells, or T cells were the source of the cDNA or gDNA that made up the material.

Libraries were prepared by immunoSEQ multiplex PCR; TCRdb keeps only in-frame clonotypes and omits some of them. Here the sample spans around 370,000 clones, over 70% being singletons. V lost 6 bases and J lost 5; bases outside the gene matches: 10. The germline CDR1 and CDR2 sequences are SGHRS and YFSETQ. This CDR3 comprises 15 residues. The chain employs TRBV5-1 and TRBJ2-2; 7 nucleotides match TRBD1. This TCR was sampled from a woman aged 45-65 years with COVID-19, enrolled during active disease. Material for sequencing was peripheral blood. The CDR3 DNA follows: TGCGCCAGCATCCTAGACAGGGTCGGAACCGGGGAGCTGTTTTTT. It specifies CASILDRVGTGELFF. Drawing the rest from reference TRBV5-1 and TRBJ2-2, the complete variable domain is KAGVTQTPRYLIKTRGQQVTLSCSPISGHRSVSWYQQTPGQGLQFLFEYFSETQRNKGNFPGRFSGRQFSNSRSEMNVSTLELGDSALYLCASILDRVGTGELFFGEGSRLTVL.